The 26 T cell receptor beta chains reported below all come from one sample, sequenced in a study of T cells in Graves' hyperthyroidism and ophthalmopathy. Amplification of TCR beta CDR3 regions was performed using RNA transcripts as template. Primed by the HTBI set, a first-round RT-PCR was run on the TCR CDR3. One entry per CDR3 protein results from TCRdb running MiXCR on the multiplex PCR reads. The sample yields approximately 510,000 distinct CDR3 sequences, roughly 20% seen once. What was sequenced was blood. These receptors all stem from a man in his late teens or twenties with Graves' hyperthyroidism.

This clonotype has ten or more counts. The chain couples TRBV7-2 to TRBJ1-1; 7 positions agree with TRBD1. The CDR3 runs 15 residues. The germline gives CDR1 SGHTA, CDR2 FQGNSA. The trim removed 5 bases at V and 0 bases at J, leaving 6 bases unmatched. The chain's CDR3 is CASSPWDRLNTEAFF. Here the CDR3 DNA reads TGTGCCAGCAGCCCCTGGGACAGATTGAACACTGAAGCTTTCTTT.

The genes are TRBV27 and TRBJ1-1, with a weak D call TRBD1 (6 bases). V lost 2 bases to trimming and J lost 7 bases, with 11 bases between them. The CDR3 covers 13 residues. The germline V gene encodes CDR1 MNHEY and CDR2 SMNVEV (reference sequence). CDR3 sequence (DNA): TGTGCCAGCAGTTTAAGGGAGGGGGATGAAGCTTTCTTT. Amino acids: CASSLREGDEAFF.

As concerns this clonotype: A read error may account for a junction end that differs from germline. This chain joins TRBV24-1 and TRBJ2-7; D may be TRBD1 or TRBD2 (5 bases each). This CDR3 spans 15 amino acids. Germline CDR1 is KGHDR and CDR2 is SFDVKD. The DNA of the CDR3 is TGTGCCACCAGTGACTCCGGGACCAAAGCTTACGAACAGTACTTC. It encodes CATSDSGTKAYEQYF.

This clonotype appeared many times. The rearrangement links TRBV7-8 to TRBJ2-2; TRBD1 might be the D (5 bases). Trimming removed 5 bases at V and 1 base at J, with 14 bases between. CDR3 length: 16 residues. Germline loops: CDR1 SGHVS, CDR2 FQNEAQ. CDR3 sequence: CASSRAPRGNTGELFF. CDR3 coding DNA: TGTGCCAGCAGCCGGGCCCCTAGGGGGAACACCGGGGAGCTGTTTTTT.

This clonotype was seen a few times. This chain links TRBV11-3 with TRBJ1-1; weak D call: TRBD1 (5 bases). In germline, CDR1 is SGHNT, CDR2 YENEEA. The ends were cut back, 0 bases at V and 6 bases at J, with 11 bases in the middle. This CDR3 contains 14 residues. For the CDR3, the DNA is TGTGCCAGCAGCTTAGAGGTCCGGGGCGCTGAAGCTTTCTTT. Its protein is CASSLEVRGAEAFF.

This clonotype was recorded at least ten times. The chain has TRBV7-9 and TRBJ2-5; maybe TRBD1 (5 bases). Between the trimmed V and J ends, which lost 5 bases and 7 bases, there was a span of 8 bases. CDR3 length: 11 residues. The germline CDR1 and CDR2 sequences are SEHNR and FQNEAQ (reference sequence). CDR3 coding DNA: TGTGCCAGCAGCGACACAGGGACCCAGTACTTC. The encoded protein is CASSDTGTQYF.

This clonotype has ten or more counts. CDR3 region: CASRGVGDTYGYTF. CDR3 nucleotides: TGTGCCAGCAGGGGGGTAGGGGACACCTATGGCTACACCTTC. This chain uses TRBV3-1 with TRBJ1-2, with D perhaps TRBD1 (6 bases). The CDR3 extends over 14 amino acids. CDR1 LGHDT and CDR2 YNNKEL come from the germline V gene (reference sequence). Trimming stripped 6 bases from V and 4 bases from J, with 15 bases between.

This clonotype was seen repeatedly, ten times or more. V and J are TRBV19 and TRBJ1-1; possibly TRBD1 for D (5 bases). Germline V gene sequence: CDR1 LNHDA, CDR2 SQIVND (reference sequence). The CDR3 contains 12 residues. V was pared by 3 bases and J by 5 bases, with 7 bases between. The CDR3 sequence: CASSMWGTEAFF. The CDR3 coding sequence is TGTGCCAGTAGTATGTGGGGGACTGAAGCTTTCTTT.

The gene calls are TRBV6-1 and TRBJ2-7, with D possibly matching TRBD1 (5 bases). With 6 bases removed from V and 3 bases from J, the gap between germline ends came to 9 bases. Per germline, CDR1 MNHNS and CDR2 SASEGT. This CDR3 has 12 amino acids. The CDR3 loop reads CASSRTNYEQYF. CDR3 coding DNA: TGTGCCAGCAGCCGGACAAACTACGAGCAGTACTTC.

This clonotype came up a few times. The V gene is TRBV4-1, the J gene TRBJ1-1; D is possibly TRBD1 (5 bases). CDR3 size: 17 residues. The germline V gene encodes CDR1 MGHRA and CDR2 YSYEKL. V was shortened by 3 bases and J by 6 bases, with 23 bases between the two germline ends. CDR3 coding DNA: TGCGCCAGCAGCCAGGGCACGACGGGGGTCTTTAATCCTGAAGCTTTCTTT. It is translated as CASSQGTTGVFNPEAFF.

This clonotype was counted ten times or more. This chain connects TRBV6-1 to TRBJ1-1; possibly TRBD1 for D (5 bases). Germline loops: CDR1 MNHNS, CDR2 SASEGT. CDR3 length: 12 amino acids. V lost 1 base and J lost 8, with 8 bases in between. The CDR3 is CASSEERTEAFF. The CDR3 DNA reads TGTGCCAGCAGTGAAGAACGGACAGAAGCTTTCTTT.

This clonotype was seen at least ten times. This chain uses TRBV6-1 with TRBJ1-2; D perhaps matches TRBD1 (5 bases). Trimming shortened V by 7 bases and J by 5 bases, and 14 bases separated the two germline ends. From germline, CDR1 is MNHNS and CDR2 SASEGT. This CDR3 comprises 13 residues. The CDR3 is CASTRDFSYGYTF. CDR3 nucleotide sequence: TGTGCCAGCACCAGGGACTTTTCTTATGGCTACACCTTC.

This clonotype was found many times. V is TRBV19 and J is TRBJ1-5; D gene uncertain. Per the germline V gene, CDR1 is LNHDA and CDR2 is SQIVND (reference sequence). With 1 base removed from V and 2 bases from J, the gap between germline ends came to 9 bases. This CDR3 contains 15 residues. CDR3 in amino acids: CASSIVWGGNQPQHF. CDR3 sequence (DNA): TGTGCCAGTAGTATAGTCTGGGGTGGCAATCAGCCCCAGCATTTT.

The rearrangement links TRBV27 to TRBJ1-2; no firm D call. Deletions cut 6 bases from V and 5 bases from J, with 13 bases between. The CDR3 is 13 amino acids. The germline V gene encodes CDR1 MNHEY and CDR2 SMNVEV (reference sequence). The CDR3 DNA is TGTGCCAGCAGCTTGGGGAAGACTTATGGCTACACCTTC. As protein: CASSLGKTYGYTF.

The sample holds many counts of this clonotype. The genes are TRBV6-4 and TRBJ1-2; 7 bases agree with TRBD1. The CDR3 length is 17 residues. Trimming at V came to 6 bases and at J to 4 bases, leaving 17 bases not matched to a gene. Germline V gene lookup returns CDR1 MRHNA and CDR2 SNTAGT. As DNA, the CDR3 is TGTGCCAGCAGCCAAACCCTCGGACAGGACGTCGTCTATGGCTACACCTTC. Protein: CASSQTLGQDVVYGYTF.

The rearrangement uses TRBV7-3 and TRBJ1-5; 7 positions match TRBD1. The V segment lost 5 bases and the J segment 7 bases; nucleotides outside the gene matches: 8. Germline assignment: CDR1 SGHTA and CDR2 FQGTGA. The CDR3 sequence is 14 residues long. CDR3 protein: CASSPSTGIQPQHF. CDR3 sequence (DNA): TGTGCCAGCAGCCCTTCGACAGGGATCCAGCCCCAGCATTTT.

This chain connects TRBV29-1 to TRBJ2-5; 9 bases line up with TRBD1. In germline, CDR1 is SQVTM, CDR2 ANQGSEA. The junction had 3 bases not matched to a gene; V was cut back by 7 bases and J by 3 bases. CDR3 length: 12 residues. The CDR3 DNA follows: TGCAGCGGGCGACAGGGGGAAGAGACCCAGTACTTC. Its translation is CSGRQGEETQYF. Drawing the rest from reference TRBV29-1 and TRBJ2-5, the complete variable domain is SAVISQKPSRDICQRGTSLTIQCQVDSQVTMMFWYRQQPGQSLTLIATANQGSEATYESGFVIDKFPISRPNLTFSTLTVSNMSPEDSSIYLCSGRQGEETQYFGPGTRLLVL.

This clonotype has ten or more counts. The rearrangement uses TRBV9 and TRBJ1-2; tentatively, D is TRBD1 (5 bases). V was clipped by 2 bases and J by 2 bases, with 7 bases between them. Germline CDR1 reads SGDLS; CDR2 reads YYNGEE. This CDR3 contains 13 residues. CDR3: CASSVGGNYGYTF. CDR3 nucleotides: TGTGCCAGCAGCGTGGGGGGGAACTATGGCTACACCTTC.

This clonotype was seen many times. The rearrangement links TRBV19 to TRBJ1-5, with D possibly being TRBD1 (5 bases). V was pared by 4 bases and J by 7 bases, with 11 bases between. The CDR3 sequence is 13 residues long. From germline, CDR1 is LNHDA and CDR2 SQIVND (reference sequence). The CDR3 coding sequence is TGTGCCAGTAGTAGAGGGGAGGTCCAGCCCCAGCATTTT. Encoded protein: CASSRGEVQPQHF.

This clonotype showed up many times. The V gene is TRBV11-3, the J gene TRBJ1-2; D is ambiguous. Germline CDR1 reads SGHNT; CDR2 reads YENEEA. Trimming stripped 7 bases from V and 0 bases from J, with 9 bases between. The CDR3 runs to 13 residues. DNA of the CDR3: TGTGCCAGCAAGGGAGATACTAACTATGGCTACACCTTC. This translates into CASKGDTNYGYTF.

This clonotype showed up many times. V gene TRBV12-3 or TRBV12-4 combines with J gene TRBJ2-2, with D perhaps matching TRBD2 (7 bases). Trimming removed 6 bases at V and 5 bases at J, with 19 bases between. The CDR3 spans 16 residues. The CDR3: CASSNPRGGGTGELFF. CDR3 sequence (DNA): TGTGCCAGCAGCAACCCTAGGGGGGGCGGTACCGGGGAGCTGTTTTTT.

This clonotype was counted many times. The genes are TRBV12-5 and TRBJ1-2; D is unresolved. Germline V gene sequence: CDR1 LGHNT, CDR2 FRNRAP. This CDR3 contains 10 residues. V gave up 1 base and J gave up 9 bases, with 3 bases separating them. The CDR3 coding sequence is TGTGCTAGTGGTTTGGACAGCTACACCTTC. Translated: CASGLDSYTF.

At least ten counts were recorded for this clonotype. The chain combines TRBV6-1 with TRBJ1-2; 9 bases fit TRBD1. V shed 5 bases and J 3 bases; nucleotides not matched to a gene: 7. Germline V lookup: CDR1 MNHNS, CDR2 SASEGT. The CDR3 length is 15 residues. The chain's CDR3 is CASSPEQGADYGYTF. CDR3 nucleotides: TGTGCCAGCAGTCCTGAACAGGGGGCGGACTATGGCTACACCTTC.

This clonotype was observed many times. The chain joins TRBV20-1 to TRBJ2-2; D is ambiguous. The length of the CDR3 is 14 residues. Deletions cut 3 bases from V and 4 bases from J, with 12 bases between. The germline V gene encodes CDR1 DFQATT and CDR2 SNEGSKA (reference sequence). CDR3 bases: TGCAGTGCTAGTGTTGGTCATTTCACCGGGGAGCTGTTTTTT. It encodes CSASVGHFTGELFF.

This clonotype was recorded many times. The chain has TRBV28 and TRBJ2-7; D might be TRBD1 (6 bases). The germline V gene has CDR1 MDHEN and CDR2 SYDVKM. This CDR3 comprises 15 residues. With 7 bases removed from V and 5 bases from J, the gap between germline ends came to 21 bases. CDR3 amino acids: CASTLTEGVRDEQYF. The CDR3 nucleotides are TGTGCCAGCACCCTCACCGAGGGGGTGCGGGACGAGCAGTACTTC.

The chain employs TRBV5-1 and TRBJ1-2; no clear D. V shed 1 base and J shed 3 bases, with 16 bases lying between them. This CDR3 comprises 16 residues. Per the germline V gene, CDR1 is SGHRS and CDR2 is YFSETQ. CDR3 loop: CASSLRQHTRYYGYTF. The CDR3 DNA sequence: TGCGCCAGCAGCTTGCGTCAGCACACCAGATACTATGGCTACACCTTC.